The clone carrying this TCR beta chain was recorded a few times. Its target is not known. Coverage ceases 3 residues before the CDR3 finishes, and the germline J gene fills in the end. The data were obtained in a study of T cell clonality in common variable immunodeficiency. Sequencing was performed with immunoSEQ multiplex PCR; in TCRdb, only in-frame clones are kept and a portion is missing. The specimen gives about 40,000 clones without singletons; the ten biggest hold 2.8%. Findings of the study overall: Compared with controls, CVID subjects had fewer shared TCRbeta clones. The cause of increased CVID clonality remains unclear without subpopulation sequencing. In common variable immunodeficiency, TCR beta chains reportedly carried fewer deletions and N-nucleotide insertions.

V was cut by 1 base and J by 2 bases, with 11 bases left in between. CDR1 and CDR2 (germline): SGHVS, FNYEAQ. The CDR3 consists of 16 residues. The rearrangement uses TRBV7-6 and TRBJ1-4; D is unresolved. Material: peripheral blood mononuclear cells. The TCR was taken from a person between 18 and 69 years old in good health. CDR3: CASSLGAAGTNEKLFF. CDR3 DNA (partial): TGTGCCAGCAGCTTAGGGGCGGCGGGGACTAATGAAAAA.